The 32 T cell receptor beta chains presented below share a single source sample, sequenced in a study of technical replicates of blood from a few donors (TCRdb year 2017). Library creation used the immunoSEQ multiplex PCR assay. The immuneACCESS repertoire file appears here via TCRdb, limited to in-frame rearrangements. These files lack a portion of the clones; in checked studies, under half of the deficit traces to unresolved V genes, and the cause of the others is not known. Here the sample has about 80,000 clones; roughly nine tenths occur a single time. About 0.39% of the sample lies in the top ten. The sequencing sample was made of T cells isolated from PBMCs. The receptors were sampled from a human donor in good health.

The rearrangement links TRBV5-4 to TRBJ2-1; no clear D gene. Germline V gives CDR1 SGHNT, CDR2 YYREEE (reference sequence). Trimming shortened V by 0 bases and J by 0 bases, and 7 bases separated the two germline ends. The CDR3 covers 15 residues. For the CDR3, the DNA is TGTGCCAGCAGCTTGGCGCTCGGCTCCTACAATGAGCAGTTCTTC. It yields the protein CASSLALGSYNEQFF.

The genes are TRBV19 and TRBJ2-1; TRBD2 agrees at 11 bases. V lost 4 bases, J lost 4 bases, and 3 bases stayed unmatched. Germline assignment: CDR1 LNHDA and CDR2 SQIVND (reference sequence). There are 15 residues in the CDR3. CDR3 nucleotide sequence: TGTGCCAGTAGTAGACTAGCGGGACGTTACAATGAGCAGTTCTTC. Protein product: CASSRLAGRYNEQFF.

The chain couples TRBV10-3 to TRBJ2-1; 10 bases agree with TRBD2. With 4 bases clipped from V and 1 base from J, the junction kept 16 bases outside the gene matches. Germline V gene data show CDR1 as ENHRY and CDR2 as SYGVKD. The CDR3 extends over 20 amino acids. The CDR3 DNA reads TGTGCCATCAGTGTCTCAAACAGAATAGCGGGAGGTCCATCCTACAATGAGCAGTTCTTC. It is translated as CAISVSNRIAGGPSYNEQFF.

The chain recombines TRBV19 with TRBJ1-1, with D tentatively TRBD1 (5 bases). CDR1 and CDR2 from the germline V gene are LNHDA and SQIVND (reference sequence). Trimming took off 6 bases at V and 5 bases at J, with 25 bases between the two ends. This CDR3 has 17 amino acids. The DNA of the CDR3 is TGTGCCAGTAGCAACTGGGTCAGGGAATTGACATTAACTGAAGCTTTCTTT. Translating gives CASSNWVRELTLTEAFF.

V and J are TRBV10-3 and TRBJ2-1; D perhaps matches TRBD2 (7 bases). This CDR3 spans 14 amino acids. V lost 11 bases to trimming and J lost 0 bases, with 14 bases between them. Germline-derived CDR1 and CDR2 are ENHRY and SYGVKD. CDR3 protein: CAVGGASSYNEQFF. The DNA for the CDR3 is TGTGCCGTAGGGGGGGCGAGCTCCTACAATGAGCAGTTCTTC.

The CDR3 region has the DNA TGTGCCAGCAGTTGGGGACAGGGCTATGGCTACACCTTC. As protein: CASSWGQGYGYTF. The chain uses TRBV6-6 and TRBJ1-2, with 9 positions matching TRBD1. CDR1 is MNHNY and CDR2 is SVGAGI in the germline V gene (reference sequence). This CDR3 region has 13 residues. Trimming at V came to 4 bases and at J to 4 bases, leaving 1 base not matched to a gene.

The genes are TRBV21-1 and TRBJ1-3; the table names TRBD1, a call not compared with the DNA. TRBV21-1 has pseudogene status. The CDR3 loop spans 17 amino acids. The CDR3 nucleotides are TGTGCCAGCAGCGCGGGTTGGACAGCAGCTTCTGGAAACACCATATATTTT. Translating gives CASSAGWTAASGNTIYF.

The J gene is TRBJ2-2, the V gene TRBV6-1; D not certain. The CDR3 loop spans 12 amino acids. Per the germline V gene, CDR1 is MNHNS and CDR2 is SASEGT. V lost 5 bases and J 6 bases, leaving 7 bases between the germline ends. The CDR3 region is CASSLGPGELFF. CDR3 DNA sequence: TGTGCCAGCAGTCTAGGTCCCGGGGAGCTGTTTTTT.

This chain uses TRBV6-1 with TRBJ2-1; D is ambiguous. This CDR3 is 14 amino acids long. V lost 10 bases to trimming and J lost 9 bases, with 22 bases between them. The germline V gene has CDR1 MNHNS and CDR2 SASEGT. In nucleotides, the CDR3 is TGTGCCACCTCTAGAAGCCCCATGCTAGGTGAGCAGTTCTTC. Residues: CATSRSPMLGEQFF.

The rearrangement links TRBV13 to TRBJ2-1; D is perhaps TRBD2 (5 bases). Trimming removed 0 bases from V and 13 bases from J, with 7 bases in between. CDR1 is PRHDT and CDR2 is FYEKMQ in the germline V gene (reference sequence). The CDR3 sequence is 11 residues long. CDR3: CASSLGTTQFF. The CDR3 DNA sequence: TGTGCCAGCAGCTTAGGGACTACTCAGTTCTTC.

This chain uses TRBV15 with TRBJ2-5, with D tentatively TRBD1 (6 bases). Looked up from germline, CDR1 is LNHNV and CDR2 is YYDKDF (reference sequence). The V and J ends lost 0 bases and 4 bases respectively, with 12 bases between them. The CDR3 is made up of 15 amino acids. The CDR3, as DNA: TGTGCCACCAGCAGAGATCAGGACAGCTTAGAGACCCAGTACTTC. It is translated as CATSRDQDSLETQYF.

This CDR3 is CASSLRGGETDTQYF. The CDR3, as DNA: TGTGCCAGCAGCTTAAGGGGAGGGGAGACAGATACGCAGTATTTT. The J gene is TRBJ2-3, the V gene TRBV11-2, with 7 nucleotides matching TRBD2. V lost 2 bases, J lost 3 bases, and 5 bases stayed unmatched. CDR3 length: 15 residues. Germline V gene lookup returns CDR1 SGHAT and CDR2 FQNNGV.

DNA of the CDR3: TGTGCCGTAGCTGCTCGACTAGCTTACGAGCAGTACTTC. As protein: CAVAARLAYEQYF. The chain recombines TRBV2 with TRBJ2-7; the match to TRBD2 covers 7 bases. Germline V lookup: CDR1 SNHLY, CDR2 FYNNEI. Trimming took 11 bases from V and 4 from J; bases not matched to a gene: 11. The length of the CDR3 is 13 residues.

The CDR3 coding sequence is TGTGCCAGCAGCTTGGTCCGAACGGGGTTCTTCCAAGAGACCCAGTACTTC. This translates into CASSLVRTGFFQETQYF. The chain carries TRBV5-6 and TRBJ2-5, with D perhaps matching TRBD2 (5 bases). Germline-derived CDR1 and CDR2 are SGHDT and YYEEEE. The CDR3 consists of 17 residues. V shed 0 bases and J shed 1 base, with 16 bases lying between them.

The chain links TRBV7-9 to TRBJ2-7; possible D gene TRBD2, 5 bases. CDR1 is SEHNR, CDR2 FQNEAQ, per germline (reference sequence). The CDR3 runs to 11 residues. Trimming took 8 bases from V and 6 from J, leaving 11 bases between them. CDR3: CASAAGLEQYF. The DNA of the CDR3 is TGTGCCAGCGCGGCTGGACTCGAGCAGTACTTC.

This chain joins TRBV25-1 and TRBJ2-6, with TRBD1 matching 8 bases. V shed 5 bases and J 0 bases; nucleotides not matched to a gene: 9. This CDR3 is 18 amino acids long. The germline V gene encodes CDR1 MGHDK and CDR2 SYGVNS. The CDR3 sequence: CASSPSRDRYSGANVLTF. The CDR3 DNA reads TGTGCCAGCAGTCCTTCTCGGGACAGGTACTCTGGGGCCAACGTCCTGACTTTC.

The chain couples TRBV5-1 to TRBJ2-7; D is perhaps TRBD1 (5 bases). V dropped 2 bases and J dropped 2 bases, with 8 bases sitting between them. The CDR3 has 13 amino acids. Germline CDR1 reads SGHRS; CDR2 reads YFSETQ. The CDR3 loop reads CASSLAGTYEQYF. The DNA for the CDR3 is TGCGCCAGCAGCTTAGCAGGGACCTACGAGCAGTACTTC.

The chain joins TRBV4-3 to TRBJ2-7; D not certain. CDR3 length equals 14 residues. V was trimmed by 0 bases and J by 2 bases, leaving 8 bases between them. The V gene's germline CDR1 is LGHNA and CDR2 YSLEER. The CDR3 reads CASSQDYEAYEQYF. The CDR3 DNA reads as TGCGCCAGCAGCCAAGATTACGAGGCCTACGAGCAGTACTTC.

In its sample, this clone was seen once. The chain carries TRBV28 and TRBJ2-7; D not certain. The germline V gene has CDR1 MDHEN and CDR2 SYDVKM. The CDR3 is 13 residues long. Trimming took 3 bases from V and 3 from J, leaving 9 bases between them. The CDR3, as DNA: TGTGCCAGCAGTTTCCCAGCTAGCTACGAGCAGTACTTC. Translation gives CASSFPASYEQYF.

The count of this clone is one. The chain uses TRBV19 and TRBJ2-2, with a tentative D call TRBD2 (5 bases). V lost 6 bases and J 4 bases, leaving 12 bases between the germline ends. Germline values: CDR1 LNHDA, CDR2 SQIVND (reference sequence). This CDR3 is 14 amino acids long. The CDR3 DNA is TGTGCCAGTAGGAGGGTACTGAGCACCGGGGAGCTGTTTTTT. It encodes CASRRVLSTGELFF.

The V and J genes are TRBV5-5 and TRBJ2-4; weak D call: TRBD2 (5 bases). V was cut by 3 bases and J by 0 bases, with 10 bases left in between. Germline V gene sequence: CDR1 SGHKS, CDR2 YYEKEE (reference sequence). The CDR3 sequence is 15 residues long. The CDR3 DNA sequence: TGTGCCAGCAGCTCCCTGGCGGGAGCCAAAAACATTCAGTACTTC. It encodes CASSSLAGAKNIQYF.

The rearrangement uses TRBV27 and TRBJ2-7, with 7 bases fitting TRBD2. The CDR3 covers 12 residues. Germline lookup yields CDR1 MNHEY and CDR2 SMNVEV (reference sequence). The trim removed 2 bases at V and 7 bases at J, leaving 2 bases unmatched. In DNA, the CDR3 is TGTGCCAGCAGTTTAAGGGGAGGGGAGCAGTACTTC. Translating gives CASSLRGGEQYF.

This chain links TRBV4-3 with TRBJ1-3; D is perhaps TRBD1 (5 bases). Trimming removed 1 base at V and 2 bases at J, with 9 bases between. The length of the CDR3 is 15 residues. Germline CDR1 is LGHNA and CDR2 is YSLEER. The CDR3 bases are TGCGCCAGCAGCCAAGGCAGGGCTCCTGGAAACACCATATATTTT. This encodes CASSQGRAPGNTIYF.

CDR3 sequence: CASSLTGNSYGYTF. The DNA of the CDR3 is TGCGCCAGCAGCTTGACAGGGAATAGCTATGGCTACACCTTC. The chain couples TRBV5-1 to TRBJ1-2; D might be TRBD1 (6 bases). V lost 1 base and J lost 4, with 11 bases in between. The CDR3 runs to 14 residues. Germline assignment: CDR1 SGHRS and CDR2 YFSETQ.

The CDR3 spells CAWSPGYEQYF. CDR3 in DNA: TGTGCCTGGAGTCCAGGCTACGAGCAGTACTTC. This chain connects TRBV30 to TRBJ2-7; no clear D. Germline V gene sequence: CDR1 GTSNPN, CDR2 SVGIG (reference sequence). This CDR3 contains 11 residues. V was cut by 2 bases and J by 3 bases, with 5 bases left in between.

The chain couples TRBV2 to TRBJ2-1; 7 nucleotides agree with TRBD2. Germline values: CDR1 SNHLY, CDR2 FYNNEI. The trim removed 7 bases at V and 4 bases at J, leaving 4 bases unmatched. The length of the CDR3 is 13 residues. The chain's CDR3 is CASITSEYNEQFF. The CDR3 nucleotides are TGTGCCAGCATAACTAGCGAGTACAATGAGCAGTTCTTC.

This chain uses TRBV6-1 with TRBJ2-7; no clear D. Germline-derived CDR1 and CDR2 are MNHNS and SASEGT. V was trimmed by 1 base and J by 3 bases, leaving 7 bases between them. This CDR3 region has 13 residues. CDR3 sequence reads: CASSEGSYYEQYF. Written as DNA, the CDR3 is TGTGCCAGCAGTGAAGGGAGTTACTACGAGCAGTACTTC.

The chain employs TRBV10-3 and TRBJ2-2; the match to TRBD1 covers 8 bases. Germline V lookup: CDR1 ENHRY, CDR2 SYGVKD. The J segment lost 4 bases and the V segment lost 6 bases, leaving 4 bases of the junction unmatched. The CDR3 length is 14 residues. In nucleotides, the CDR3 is TGTGCCATCAGCGGACAGGGTACCACCGGGGAGCTGTTTTTT. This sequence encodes CAISGQGTTGELFF.

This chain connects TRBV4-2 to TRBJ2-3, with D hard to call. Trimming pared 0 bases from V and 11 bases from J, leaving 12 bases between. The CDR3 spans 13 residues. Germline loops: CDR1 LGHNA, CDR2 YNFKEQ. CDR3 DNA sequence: TGTGCCAGCAGCCAAGAAGTGGTAGCTGGGCAGTATTTT. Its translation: CASSQEVVAGQYF.

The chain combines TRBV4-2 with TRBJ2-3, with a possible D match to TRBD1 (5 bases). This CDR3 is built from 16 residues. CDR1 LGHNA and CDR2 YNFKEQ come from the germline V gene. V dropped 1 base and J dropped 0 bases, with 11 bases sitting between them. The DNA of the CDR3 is TGTGCCAGCAGCCAAGGTGAAGGGGTTAGCACAGATACGCAGTATTTT. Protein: CASSQGEGVSTDTQYF.

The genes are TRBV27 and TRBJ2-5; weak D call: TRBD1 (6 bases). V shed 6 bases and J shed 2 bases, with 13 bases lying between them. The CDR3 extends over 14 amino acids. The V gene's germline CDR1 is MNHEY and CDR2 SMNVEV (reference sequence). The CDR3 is CASRIRDKQETQYF. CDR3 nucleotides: TGTGCCAGCAGAATCCGGGACAAGCAAGAGACCCAGTACTTC.

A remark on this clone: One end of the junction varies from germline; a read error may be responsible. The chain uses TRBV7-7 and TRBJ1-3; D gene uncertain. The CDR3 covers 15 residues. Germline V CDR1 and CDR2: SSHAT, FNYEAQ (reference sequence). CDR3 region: CASSLGLGFGNTIYF. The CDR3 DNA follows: TGTGCTAGCAGCTTAGGATTGGGCTTCGGAAACACCATATATTTT.